These T cell receptor beta chains were read from a single sample in a study of blood T cell repertoires in COVID-19. Assay used: immunoSEQ multiplex PCR; TCRdb lists only in-frame clones, some missing. Here the sample spans over 350,000 clones, 85% to 90% being singletons. The sample comprised PBMCs or T cells enriched from blood (not recorded which). Receptors were obtained from a woman aged 25 to 39 with acute COVID-19. Both conserved end residues are part of each CDR3. A D gene is named only where the DNA matches it firmly. The size field is filled for only some rows; it gives once, few, many or a size class.

J | size | D | length | V | DNA | CDR3
TRBJ1-4 | NA | TRBD1 | 14 | TRBV2 | TGTGCCAGCAGTTCGACAGGGTTAGCCGAAAAACTGTTTTTT | CASSSTGLAEKLFF
TRBJ2-7 | NA | NA | 15 | TRBV21-1 | TGTGCCAGCCTCAAAGCAGTACAGGGGTTATACGAGCAGTACTTC | CASLKAVQGLYEQYF
TRBJ1-2 | once | NA | 13 | TRBV30 | TGTGCCTGGAGTAGACAGCTAGAATATGGCTACACCTTC | CAWSRQLEYGYTF
TRBJ2-7 | NA | NA | 13 | TRBV2 | TGTGCCAGCAGTGAAGTGGGGCGCTACGAGCAGTACTTC | CASSEVGRYEQYF
TRBJ1-5 | NA | NA | 15 | TRBV27 | TGTGCCAGCAGTTTATTTAGGGGTGGCAATCAGCCCCAGCATTTT | CASSLFRGGNQPQHF
TRBJ2-1 | NA | NA | 15 | TRBV5-4 | TGTGCCAGCAGCCGGACCGGGACATACTACAATGAGCAGTTCTTC | CASSRTGTYYNEQFF
TRBJ1-1 | NA | NA | 14 | TRBV5-4 | TGTGCCAGCAGCAATGGACCGGGGGGAACTGAAGCTTTCTTT | CASSNGPGGTEAFF
TRBJ1-2 | NA | NA | 12 | TRBV9 | TGTGCCAGCAGACATCCGGGATATGGCTACACCTTC | CASRHPGYGYTF
TRBJ2-5 | NA | TRBD2 | 16 | TRBV6-5 | TGTGCCAGCAGTTACTCAATCGCGGGGGGGCAAGAGACCCAGTACTTC | CASSYSIAGGQETQYF
TRBJ2-1 | NA | NA | 12 | TRBV20-1 | TGCAGTGCAAGTCTTGTAGACAATGAGCAGTTCTTC | CSASLVDNEQFF
TRBJ1-4 | once | TRBD1 | 17 | TRBV25-1 | TGTGCCAGCAGTGAATCAACCCACAGGGGGCCCGTTGAAAAACTGTTTTTT | CASSESTHRGPVEKLFF
TRBJ1-2 | NA | TRBD1 | 14 | TRBV5-4 | TGTGCCAGCAGCTTGGGGGGGACAGGCTATGGCTACACCTTC | CASSLGGTGYGYTF
TRBJ1-2 | NA | NA | 10 | TRBV5-8 | TGTGCCAGCAGCTTCGGTGGCTACACCTTC | CASSFGGYTF
TRBJ1-5 | few | NA | 15 | TRBV28 | TGTGCCAGCAGTTTAGGGCCACAGAGGGATCAGCCCCAGCATTTT | CASSLGPQRDQPQHF
TRBJ1-5 | NA | TRBD1 | 15 | TRBV4-2 | TGTGCCAGCAGCCCGATACGGACAGGGGACCAGCCCCAGCATTTT | CASSPIRTGDQPQHF
TRBJ1-4 | NA | NA | 16 | TRBV19 | TGTGCCAGTAGTCCCCGAAGGAGGGAACATAATGAAAAACTGTTTTTT | CASSPRRREHNEKLFF
TRBJ1-4 | NA | NA | 19 | TRBV15 | TGTGCCACCAGCAGAGATATTATAATGAGAACCCTAACTAATGAAAAACTGTTTTTT | CATSRDIIMRTLTNEKLFF
TRBJ2-1 | NA | NA | 12 | TRBV10-3 | TGTGCCATCAGTGAGTCGGAGGATGAGCAGTTCTTC | CAISESEDEQFF
TRBJ2-2 | NA | NA | 17 | TRBV7-2 | TGTGCCAGCAGCTTAACACGACAGGGACTGGGAACCGGGGAGCTGTTTTTT | CASSLTRQGLGTGELFF
TRBJ2-6 | NA | NA | 15 | TRBV9 | TGTGCCAGCAGCGTAACAGGGACAGGGGCCAACGTCCTGACTTTC | CASSVTGTGANVLTF
TRBJ1-2 | NA | NA | 13 | TRBV20-1 | TGCAGTGCTAGTCCCGGTTTCGGCTATGGCTACACCTTC | CSASPGFGYGYTF
TRBJ2-1 | NA | TRBD2 | 16 | TRBV10-3 | TGTGCCATCAGTGTTATAAGCGGGGGGGCGTCAGGCGAGCAGTTCTTC | CAISVISGGASGEQFF
TRBJ1-2 | once | NA | 15 | TRBV4-1 | TGCGCCAGCAGCCAACCCGCCAGGGGAGTTCGGGGCTACACCTTC | CASSQPARGVRGYTF
TRBJ2-1 | once | NA | 14 | TRBV9 | TGTGCCAGCAGCCTGGGGCAGGGAGGCGATGAGCAGTTCTTC | CASSLGQGGDEQFF
TRBJ2-2 | NA | TRBD1 | 13 | TRBV5-1 | TGCGCCAGCAGCGGGGACAGCACCGGGGAGCTGTTTTTT | CASSGDSTGELFF
TRBJ1-5 | NA | NA | 14 | TRBV30 | TGTGCCTGGAGTCGAACAGGGCGAGATCAGCCCCAGCATTTT | CAWSRTGRDQPQHF
TRBJ1-5 | NA | NA | 15 | TRBV7-2 | TGTGCCAGCAGCGTGAGGACAGCCCCGAATCAGCCCCAGCATTTT | CASSVRTAPNQPQHF
TRBJ1-4 | NA | NA | 15 | TRBV27 | TGTGCCAGCAGTAGCAGGGCGGCGGCTAATGAAAAACTGTTTTTT | CASSSRAAANEKLFF
TRBJ1-1 | NA | NA | 12 | TRBV30 | TGTGCCTTGACGGAGATGAACACTGAAGCTTTCTTT | CALTEMNTEAFF
TRBJ1-3 | NA | NA | 16 | TRBV28 | TGTGCCAGCAGTCTTGAGGGACACAACTCTGGAAACACCATATATTTT | CASSLEGHNSGNTIYF
TRBJ1-5 | NA | NA | 14 | TRBV12-5 | TGTGCTAGTGGAACAGGTTATAGCAATCAGCCCCAGCATTTT | CASGTGYSNQPQHF
TRBJ2-3 | NA | TRBD1 | 18 | TRBV18 | TGTGCCAGCTCACCATGGGCAGGGGGCCAACCTAGCACAGATACGCAGTATTTT | CASSPWAGGQPSTDTQYF
TRBJ1-3 | NA | NA | 16 | TRBV9 | TGTGCCAGCAGCCTAGGGACTTACAGCTCTGGAAACACCATATATTTT | CASSLGTYSSGNTIYF
TRBJ1-2 | NA | NA | 15 | TRBV11-3 | TGTGCCAGCAGCTTAGCAAAACAGGCTAGCTATGGCTACACCTTC | CASSLAKQASYGYTF
TRBJ2-7 | NA | TRBD2 | 14 | TRBV3-1/TRBV3-2 | TGTGCCAGCAGCCAGAGCGGGGGGTCCTACGAGCAGTACTTC | CASSQSGGSYEQYF
TRBJ1-1 | NA | NA | 13 | TRBV10-1 | TGCGCCAGCAGTGAGTCGGCGGACACTGAAGCTTTCTTT | CASSESADTEAFF
TRBJ1-1 | NA | TRBD1 | 13 | TRBV19 | TGTGCCAGTAGGCAGGGGGTCAACACTGAAGCTTTCTTT | CASRQGVNTEAFF
TRBJ2-7 | NA | TRBD2 | 17 | TRBV11-2 | TGTGCCAGCAGCTTACCCTACGGACTAGCGGGGACCTACGAGCAGTACTTC | CASSLPYGLAGTYEQYF
TRBJ1-1 | NA | TRBD1 | 14 | TRBV7-9 | TGTGCCAGCAGCTTCCGGACAGGGGTGACTGAAGCTTTCTTT | CASSFRTGVTEAFF
TRBJ2-5 | NA | TRBD2 | 17 | TRBV9 | TGTGCCAGCAGCGTAGGAAGGCTAGCGGGGTACCAAGAGACCCAGTACTTC | CASSVGRLAGYQETQYF
TRBJ2-3 | NA | NA | 14 | TRBV30 | TGTGCCTGGAGTCCATGGACAGACACAGATACGCAGTATTTT | CAWSPWTDTDTQYF
TRBJ2-2 | NA | TRBD2 | 18 | TRBV7-7 | TGTGCCAGCAGCTTAGGACTAGCGGGGTCCTTAAACACCGGGGAGCTGTTTTTT | CASSLGLAGSLNTGELFF
TRBJ2-6 | NA | TRBD2 | 19 | TRBV3-1/TRBV3-2 | TGTGCCAGCAGCCAAGAAGGCCAGCGGGGGACCTCTGGGGCCAACGTCCTGACTTTC | CASSQEGQRGTSGANVLTF
TRBJ2-7 | NA | TRBD1 | 16 | TRBV24-1 | TGTGCCACCTATAGAGACAGGGAATCGTGTGCTGACGAGCAGTACTTC | CATYRDRESCADEQYF
TRBJ2-3 | NA | TRBD2 | 16 | TRBV29-1 | TGCAGCGTTGAAGGGGGACTAGCGGGGACCGATTATACGCAGTATTTT | CSVEGGLAGTDYTQYF
TRBJ1-5 | NA | NA | 12 | TRBV12-3/TRBV12-4 | TGTGCCAGCAGTTTCATTAATCAGCCCCAGCATTTT | CASSFINQPQHF
TRBJ1-4 | NA | NA | 16 | TRBV4-3 | TGCGCCAGCAGCCCACGAGGTATTGGTTCTCCTGAAAAACTGTTTTTT | CASSPRGIGSPEKLFF